Below, 18 T cell receptor beta chains from the same sample are listed, as sequenced in a study of cytomegalovirus exposure and HLA in healthy donors. With 60 Vbeta and 13 Jbeta primers, the PCR was carried out. Generated by immunoSEQ multiplex PCR, the TCRdb table keeps only in-frame clones and is missing some. The table records some 180,000 clones, around 82% of them present only once. Sequenced input: PBMCs. The receptors were sampled from a man aged 35 to 55 in good health and CMV-seropositive.

CDR3 sequence: CASSYGQGSTGELFF. CDR3 DNA: TGTGCCAGCAGTTACGGGCAGGGTAGCACCGGGGAGCTGTTTTTT. The rearrangement uses TRBV6-5 and TRBJ2-2, with a weak D call TRBD1 (5 bases). V lost 2 bases and J lost 4, with 11 bases in between. Germline loops: CDR1 MNHEY, CDR2 SVGAGI. CDR3 length equals 15 residues.

CDR3 coding DNA: TGTGCCAGCAGCGGTGGACTAGCGGGAGGGTCTAATGAGCAGTTCTTC. Translation: CASSGGLAGGSNEQFF. The rearrangement links TRBV5-4 to TRBJ2-1, with 15 bases matching TRBD2. In germline, CDR1 is SGHNT, CDR2 YYREEE (reference sequence). V lost 4 bases, J lost 7 bases, and 6 bases stayed unmatched. This CDR3 region has 16 residues.

CDR3 DNA sequence: TGCGCCAGCAGCCAAGGAGCGGGAGGGTACAATGAGCAGTTCTTC. Translated: CASSQGAGGYNEQFF. This chain joins TRBV4-3 and TRBJ2-1, with TRBD2 matching 10 bases. The CDR3 extends over 15 amino acids. V lost 1 base to trimming and J lost 4 bases; unmatched junction nucleotides: 1. CDR1 and CDR2 (germline): LGHNA, YSLEER.

The chain uses TRBV14 and TRBJ2-1, with 13 bases fitting TRBD2. Germline trimming cut 3 bases from V and 4 bases from J; bases unmatched to any gene: 6. The germline V gene has CDR1 SGHDN and CDR2 FVKESK. CDR3 length: 17 amino acids. CDR3 sequence: CASSQDEGLAGYNEQFF. The DNA of the CDR3 is TGTGCCAGCAGCCAGGACGAGGGACTAGCGGGATACAATGAGCAGTTCTTC.

Here the CDR3 reads CASSRAGTGVLSTEAFF. The DNA of the CDR3 is TGTGCCAGCAGTCGGGCCGGGACAGGGGTTCTGAGCACTGAAGCTTTCTTT. The chain carries TRBV28 and TRBJ1-1; 10 bases map to TRBD1. The germline gives CDR1 MDHEN, CDR2 SYDVKM. The CDR3 is 17 residues long. Losses at the gene ends were 5 bases for V and 4 bases for J; bases not matched to a gene: 13.

The gene calls are TRBV5-1 and TRBJ2-7, with D unclear. The CDR3 has 12 residues. V dropped 3 bases and J dropped 6 bases, with 10 bases sitting between them. CDR1 is SGHRS and CDR2 is YFSETQ in the germline V gene. This chain's CDR3 is CASSSTGTEQYF. The CDR3 DNA reads as TGCGCCAGCAGCTCGACGGGTACCGAGCAGTACTTC.

This sequence joins TRBV6-5 and TRBJ2-2; 9 bases agree with TRBD1. Germline-derived CDR1 and CDR2 are MNHEY and SVGAGI. V trimming: 7 bases; J trimming: 7 bases; junction bases outside the gene matches: 10. CDR3 length: 15 residues. This chain's CDR3 is CASNTNRGQGGELFF. As DNA, the CDR3 is TGTGCCAGCAATACTAACAGGGGGCAAGGCGGGGAGCTGTTTTTT.

This clone has just a few counts. A much larger clonotype is one base distant, so this may be a read error. J is TRBJ1-5 and V is TRBV29-1, with D maybe TRBD1 (5 bases). CDR1 SQVTM and CDR2 ANQGSEA come from the germline V gene. There are 12 residues in the CDR3. CDR3 loop: CSVVKGRQPQPF. CDR3 coding DNA: TGCAGCGTTGTAAAGGGGAGGCAGCCCCAGCCTTTT.

The rearrangement links TRBV2 to TRBJ2-2; TRBD2 aligns across 14 bases. The CDR3 loop spans 16 amino acids. Germline loops: CDR1 SNHLY, CDR2 FYNNEI. Germline trimming cut 4 bases from V and 6 bases from J; bases unmatched to any gene: 4. CDR3 bases: TGTGCCAGCAGTGGGGGGACTAGCGGGAGATCCGGGGAGCTGTTTTTT. It specifies CASSGGTSGRSGELFF.

The chain recombines TRBV27 with TRBJ1-4; 8 bases are shared with TRBD1. Germline CDR1 reads MNHEY; CDR2 reads SMNVEV (reference sequence). V lost 4 bases, J lost 14 bases, and 9 bases stayed unmatched. The CDR3 covers 13 residues. In nucleotides, the CDR3 is TGTGCCAGCAGTTCGACAGGGGAGGGTAGGCTGTTTTTT. Residues: CASSSTGEGRLFF.

The J gene is TRBJ2-5, the V gene TRBV5-1, with 7 bases that match TRBD2. The CDR3 has 14 amino acids. After removal of 4 bases from V and 7 bases from J, the junction contained 10 bases not matched to a gene. Germline assignment: CDR1 SGHRS and CDR2 YFSETQ. CDR3 sequence: CASSPLGGEGTQYF. CDR3 bases: TGCGCCAGCAGCCCGCTGGGGGGGGAAGGGACCCAGTACTTC.

This chain links TRBV5-1 with TRBJ2-1, with D maybe TRBD1 (6 bases). This CDR3 is 16 amino acids long. The V gene's germline CDR1 is SGHRS and CDR2 YFSETQ. V was clipped by 4 bases and J by 0 bases, with 14 bases between them. The CDR3 DNA sequence: TGCGCCAGCAGCCAATTCACAGGGAGCTCCTACAATGAGCAGTTCTTC. It specifies CASSQFTGSSYNEQFF.

V gene TRBV5-4 combines with J gene TRBJ1-2; 8 bases are a match to TRBD1. Germline V lookup: CDR1 SGHNT, CDR2 YYREEE (reference sequence). The CDR3 consists of 13 residues. V gave up 7 bases and J gave up 3 bases; unmatched junction bases: 5. The CDR3 sequence: CASAGQGDYGYTF. Here the CDR3 DNA reads TGTGCCAGCGCCGGACAGGGTGACTATGGCTACACCTTC.

The V and J genes are TRBV9 and TRBJ2-3; 8 bases line up with TRBD2. This CDR3 is 16 amino acids long. CDR1 is SGDLS and CDR2 is YYNGEE in the germline V gene. V shed 3 bases and J 0 bases; nucleotides not matched to a gene: 6. CDR3: CASSAGGGPSTDTQYF. In DNA, the CDR3 is TGTGCCAGCAGCGCGGGGGGGGGACCGAGCACAGATACGCAGTATTTT.

The chain combines TRBV5-1 with TRBJ2-4, with TRBD2 matching over 7 bases. This CDR3 spans 17 amino acids. Germline trimming cut 0 bases from V and 0 bases from J; bases unmatched to any gene: 6. From germline, CDR1 is SGHRS and CDR2 YFSETQ. The CDR3 DNA sequence: TGCGCCAGCAGCTTGGCCACGGGAGGATTAGCCAAAAACATTCAGTACTTC. It codes for CASSLATGGLAKNIQYF. Full variable domain (missing parts from reference TRBV5-1 and TRBJ2-4): KAGVTQTPRYLIKTRGQQVTLSCSPISGHRSVSWYQQTPGQGLQFLFEYFSETQRNKGNFPGRFSGRQFSNSRSEMNVSTLELGDSALYLCASSLATGGLAKNIQYFGAGTRLSVL.

The chain uses TRBV4-2 and TRBJ2-7; 10 positions agree with TRBD1. CDR3 length: 16 residues. Losses at the gene ends were 4 bases for V and 5 bases for J; bases not matched to a gene: 11. Germline-derived CDR1 and CDR2 are LGHNA and YNFKEQ. The chain's CDR3 is CASSRVAGTGVNEQYF. Here the CDR3 DNA reads TGTGCCAGCAGCCGGGTCGCCGGGACAGGGGTTAACGAGCAGTACTTC.

The V gene is TRBV7-8, the J gene TRBJ2-7, with a weak D call TRBD2 (5 bases). The CDR3 is made up of 14 amino acids. Germline CDR1 and CDR2: SGHVS and FQNEAQ. V was trimmed by 4 bases and J by 5 bases, leaving 15 bases between them. The CDR3 protein is CASSYGGPRDEQYF. CDR3 DNA: TGTGCCAGCAGCTACGGAGGTCCTCGAGACGAGCAGTACTTC.

The chain recombines TRBV7-9 with TRBJ2-3; 7 nucleotides line up with TRBD1. Unmatched junction bases numbered 16, after V lost 6 bases and J lost 4 bases. Germline-derived CDR1 and CDR2 are SEHNR and FQNEAQ (reference sequence). The CDR3 has 17 residues. The CDR3 nucleotides read TGTGCCAGCAGGCGCCTGACAGGGTGGAATTCCCCAGATACGCAGTATTTT. Protein sequence: CASRRLTGWNSPDTQYF.